Listed below are T cell receptor beta chains from one sample, sequenced in a study of breast tumors, draining lymph nodes, adjacent tissues. In TCRdb, the multiplex PCR reads were re-called with MiXCR into one record per CDR3 protein. The sample has approximately 250,000 distinct CDR3 sequences; 30% to 35% are singletons. The sequenced sample was axillary lymph node tissue. The receptors come from a female donor with breast cancer. Some clones in this sample may be carry-over from other donors' samples. Both conserved end residues are part of each CDR3. A D gene is named only where the DNA matches it firmly. Clone size is shown for a subset of rows, as once, few, many or a class of expanded clone.

J gene | V gene | clone size | D gene | CDR3 protein | CDR3 DNA
TRBJ2-5 | TRBV19 | NA | NA | CASSTNRVGETQYF | TGTGCCAGTAGTACTAACAGGGTTGGAGAGACCCAGTACTTC
TRBJ2-7 | TRBV7-2 | many | NA | CASSLQGHVGEQYF | TGTGCCAGCAGCTTACAGGGACACGTTGGGGAGCAGTACTTC
TRBJ2-5 | TRBV5-5 | few | NA | CASTPRRGDGWETQYF | TGTGCCAGTACCCCGAGGAGGGGGGACGGCTGGGAGACCCAGTACTTC
TRBJ1-5 | TRBV7-2 | many | NA | CASRNSNQPQHF | TGTGCCAGCAGAAATAGCAATCAGCCCCAGCATTTT
TRBJ1-4 | TRBV9 | many | NA | CASSGYREGGEKLFF | TGTGCCAGCAGCGGGTACAGGGAGGGAGGTGAAAAACTGTTTTTT
TRBJ1-2 | TRBV19 | many | NA | CASRETAPGHGYTF | TGTGCCAGTAGGGAGACAGCGCCCGGCCATGGCTACACCTTC
TRBJ1-3 | TRBV20-1 | many | TRBD1 | CSASLGQGGGNTIYF | TGCAGTGCTAGTCTGGGACAGGGCGGCGGAAACACCATATATTTT
TRBJ2-3 | TRBV27 | few | NA | CASSLSKGTSTDTQYF | TGTGCCAGCAGTTTATCCAAAGGGACTTCCACAGATACGCAGTATTTT
TRBJ1-5 | TRBV24-1 | NA | NA | CATPEAGQGYNQPQHF | TGTGCCACCCCGGAGGCGGGGCAGGGCTACAATCAGCCCCAGCATTTT
TRBJ2-1 | TRBV24-1 | medium-sized | NA | CATSDQRTSSYNEQFF | TGTGCCACCAGTGATCAGCGTACGAGCTCCTACAATGAGCAGTTCTTC
TRBJ2-1 | TRBV2 | many | NA | CASSEAGTFLTGSVEQFF | TGTGCCAGCAGTGAAGCGGGAACATTTCTGACTGGCTCGGTTGAGCAGTTCTTC
TRBJ2-2 | TRBV2 | many | NA | CASSYTKRNTGELFF | TGTGCCAGCAGTTACACGAAGAGGAACACCGGGGAGCTGTTTTTT
TRBJ1-5 | TRBV11-2 | many | NA | CASSNEGRNQPQHF | TGTGCCAGCAGCAACGAAGGACGCAATCAGCCCCAGCATTTT
TRBJ1-6 | TRBV28 | NA | NA | CASSSSGSWSPLHF | TGTGCCAGCAGTTCCTCAGGGTCTTGGTCACCCCTCCACTTT
TRBJ1-3 | TRBV18 | few | TRBD1 | CASSPGTATGNTIYF | TGTGCCAGCTCACCAGGGACAGCAACTGGAAACACCATATATTTT
TRBJ1-5 | TRBV7-8 | many | NA | CASSLRGQYQPQHF | TGTGCCAGCAGCTTACGAGGACAGTATCAGCCCCAGCATTTT
TRBJ2-7 | TRBV6-5 | many | NA | CASASRSYEQYF | TGTGCCAGCGCCAGTCGATCCTACGAGCAGTACTTC
TRBJ2-3 | TRBV4-1 | NA | TRBD1 | CASSHPGQGDTQYF | TGCGCCAGCAGCCATCCGGGACAGGGAGATACGCAGTATTTT
TRBJ2-1 | TRBV7-9 | NA | NA | CASRIVNSGLYNEQFF | TGTGCCAGCAGAATAGTCAATAGCGGTTTATACAATGAGCAGTTCTTC
TRBJ2-3 | TRBV2 | NA | NA | CAWLGPSPDTQYF | TGTGCCTGGCTAGGTCCCTCCCCAGATACGCAGTATTTT
TRBJ1-6 | TRBV2 | NA | NA | CASSGSREKNSPLHF | TGTGCCAGCAGTGGGAGCAGGGAGAAAAATTCACCCCTCCACTTT
TRBJ2-5 | TRBV20-1 | many | NA | CSARDPGAPSVGQETQYF | TGCAGTGCTAGAGATCCCGGGGCCCCTAGCGTGGGACAAGAGACCCAGTACTTC
TRBJ1-1 | TRBV15 | many | NA | CATSRAGRTEAFF | TGTGCCACCAGCAGAGCGGGGAGGACTGAAGCTTTCTTT
TRBJ1-2 | TRBV7-8 | NA | TRBD1 | CASSLGAGGAIPSRYTF | TGTGCCAGCAGCTTAGGGGCAGGGGGCGCGATCCCCAGCCGCTACACCTTC
TRBJ1-2 | TRBV27 | few | NA | CASSFRGGEGYTF | TGTGCCAGCAGTTTTAGAGGGGGTGAGGGCTACACCTTC
TRBJ2-3 | TRBV5-1 | NA | TRBD2 | CASSSGTSGGLTGTQYF | TGCGCCAGCAGCTCAGGGACTAGCGGAGGTTTGACAGGTACGCAGTATTTT
TRBJ2-5 | TRBV20-1 | once | TRBD2 | CSARPLAGGRYF | TGCAGTGCTAGGCCTCTAGCGGGGGGGCGGTACTTC
TRBJ2-3 | TRBV18 | NA | NA | CASSPRGTSTDTQYF | TGTGCCAGCTCACCGCGCGGGACAAGCACAGATACGCAGTATTTT
TRBJ1-2 | TRBV6-1 | few | TRBD1 | CASSPSGQDNYGYTF | TGTGCCAGCAGTCCAAGTGGACAGGATAACTATGGCTACACCTTC
TRBJ1-2 | TRBV6-6 | NA | TRBD1 | CASSTTGGTYGYTF | TGTGCCAGCAGTACGACAGGGGGGACCTATGGCTACACCTTC
TRBJ2-3 | TRBV19 | many | NA | CASSIERRTTDTQYF | TGTGCCAGTAGTATAGAAAGGAGAACCACAGATACGCAGTATTTT
TRBJ2-3 | TRBV6-1 | NA | NA | CASSEGRSTDTQYF | TGTGCCAGCAGTGAAGGACGAAGCACAGATACGCAGTATTTT
TRBJ2-1 | TRBV6-4 | many | NA | CASSSSEYNEQFF | TGTGCCAGCTCCTCCTCGGAATACAATGAGCAGTTCTTC
TRBJ2-7 | TRBV7-8 | many | NA | CASSFPGRGGGTYEQYF | TGTGCCAGCAGCTTTCCGGGCCGGGGAGGAGGGACCTACGAGCAGTACTTC
TRBJ2-7 | TRBV14 | NA | TRBD2 | CASSQVPGGDGGAYEQYF | TGTGCCAGCAGCCAAGTCCCCGGGGGGGACGGGGGGGCCTACGAGCAGTACTTC
TRBJ2-2 | TRBV4-1 | many | NA | CASSQDATVNTGELFF | TGCGCCAGCAGCCAAGATGCAACAGTCAACACCGGGGAGCTGTTTTTT
TRBJ2-3 | TRBV7-2 | many | TRBD2 | CASSPGLGGTDTQYF | TGTGCCAGCAGCCCGGGACTAGGGGGCACAGATACGCAGTATTTT
TRBJ1-2 | TRBV5-6 | many | NA | CASSLSQYGYTF | TGTGCCAGCAGCTTGTCACAGTATGGCTACACCTTC
TRBJ2-7 | TRBV20-1 | many | NA | CSARKTGLLYEQYF | TGCAGTGCTAGGAAGACAGGCCTCCTCTACGAGCAGTACTTC
TRBJ2-1 | TRBV20-1 | many | NA | CSAEPDSTPYNEQFF | TGCAGTGCGGAGCCCGACTCCACCCCCTACAATGAGCAGTTCTTC
TRBJ1-2 | TRBV29-1 | NA | TRBD1 | CSVQTGGYGYTF | TGCAGCGTCCAGACAGGGGGCTATGGCTACACCTTC
TRBJ1-1 | TRBV2 | many | NA | CASSEAARSNTEAFF | TGTGCCAGCAGTGAAGCGGCGAGATCGAACACTGAAGCTTTCTTT
TRBJ2-1 | TRBV7-2 | many | NA | CASSSDHLSYNEQFF | TGTGCCAGCAGCTCAGACCATCTATCATACAATGAGCAGTTCTTC
TRBJ2-3 | TRBV7-9 | NA | NA | CASSLVPTSESTDTQYF | TGTGCCAGCAGCTTAGTCCCGACTAGTGAATCCACAGATACGCAGTATTTT
TRBJ2-1 | TRBV5-4 | NA | TRBD1 | CASGWTGKGGWNEQFF | TGTGCCAGCGGTTGGACAGGGAAAGGGGGGTGGAATGAGCAGTTCTTC
TRBJ1-5 | TRBV20-1 | many | TRBD1 | CSAHGQGNQPQHF | TGCAGTGCTCATGGACAGGGAAACCAGCCCCAGCATTTT
TRBJ2-3 | TRBV24-1 | many | NA | CATSDGSTDTQYF | TGTGCCACCAGTGACGGAAGCACAGATACGCAGTATTTT
TRBJ2-5 | TRBV7-9 | many | NA | CASSFYSGDQETQYF | TGTGCCAGCAGCTTCTATTCCGGGGACCAAGAGACCCAGTACTTC
TRBJ2-2 | TRBV7-2 | NA | TRBD2 | CASSFMPLSGIGGRELFF | TGTGCCAGCAGCTTCATGCCCCTTAGCGGGATCGGGGGCCGGGAGCTGTTTTTT
TRBJ2-2 | TRBV9 | many | NA | CASSVQGHGELFF | TGTGCCAGCAGCGTACAGGGTCACGGGGAGCTGTTTTTT
TRBJ2-5 | TRBV7-9 | NA | NA | CASSFRVAGQRGTQYF | TGTGCCAGCAGCTTTCGAGTGGCGGGGCAACGAGGGACCCAGTACTTC
TRBJ1-4 | TRBV18 | many | NA | CASTRQEANEKLFF | TGTGCCAGCACCCGACAGGAAGCTAATGAAAAACTGTTTTTT
TRBJ1-2 | TRBV28 | NA | NA | CASTPGAGYGYTF | TGTGCCAGCACCCCCGGGGCAGGCTATGGCTACACCTTC